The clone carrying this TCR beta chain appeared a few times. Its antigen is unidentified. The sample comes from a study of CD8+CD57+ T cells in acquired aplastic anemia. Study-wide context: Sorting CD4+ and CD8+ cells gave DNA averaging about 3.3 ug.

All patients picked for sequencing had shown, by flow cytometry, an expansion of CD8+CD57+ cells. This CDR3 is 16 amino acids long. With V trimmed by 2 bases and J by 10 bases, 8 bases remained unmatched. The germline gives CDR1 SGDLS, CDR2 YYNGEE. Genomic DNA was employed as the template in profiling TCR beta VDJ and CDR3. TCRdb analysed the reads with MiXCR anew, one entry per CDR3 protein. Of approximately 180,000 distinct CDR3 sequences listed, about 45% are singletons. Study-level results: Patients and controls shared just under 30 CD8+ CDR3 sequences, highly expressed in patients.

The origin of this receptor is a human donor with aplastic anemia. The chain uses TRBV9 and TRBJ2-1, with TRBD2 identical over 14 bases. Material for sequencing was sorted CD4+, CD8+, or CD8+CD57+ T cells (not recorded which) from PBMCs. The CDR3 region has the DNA TGTGCCAGCAGCGTTACGGGACTAGCGGGGGTCTACGAGCAGTTCTTC. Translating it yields CASSVTGLAGVYEQFF.